These 26 T cell receptor beta chains were sequenced from one sample in a study of cytomegalovirus exposure and HLA in healthy donors. 13 Jbeta primers and 60 Vbeta primers were used for the PCR. Generated by immunoSEQ multiplex PCR, the TCRdb table keeps only in-frame clones and is missing some. Of approximately 200,000 clones in the sample, around 80% were seen once. Source material: PBMCs. The origin of the receptors is a girl aged 2 to 9 in good health and CMV-seronegative.

This rearrangement joins TRBV6-4 to TRBJ1-1, with D perhaps TRBD1 (5 bases). Trimming pared 5 bases from V and 1 base from J, leaving 11 bases between. The germline CDR1 and CDR2 sequences are MRHNA and SNTAGT. The CDR3 is 14 amino acids. CDR3 sequence reads: CASSLTTENTEAFF. The CDR3 nucleotides read TGTGCCAGCAGTCTTACGACAGAGAACACTGAAGCTTTCTTT.

The rearrangement links TRBV9 to TRBJ2-3, with D hard to call. The V and J ends lost 3 bases and 6 bases respectively, with 11 bases between them. The CDR3 has 13 residues. Germline assignment: CDR1 SGDLS and CDR2 YYNGEE. The CDR3 DNA sequence: TGTGCCAGCAGCGAACACCCCTCGGATACGCAGTATTTT. It encodes CASSEHPSDTQYF.

The chain uses TRBV6-1 and TRBJ1-1; the D gene is possibly TRBD1 (5 bases). CDR1 and CDR2 (germline): MNHNS, SASEGT. The CDR3 spans 12 residues. V lost 3 bases and J 11 bases, leaving 13 bases between the germline ends. CDR3: CASSDSRAAAFF. CDR3 sequence (DNA): TGTGCCAGCAGTGATAGCAGGGCGGCGGCTTTCTTT.

The chain combines TRBV5-4 with TRBJ2-7; perhaps TRBD2 as D (6 bases). The germline V gene has CDR1 SGHNT and CDR2 YYREEE (reference sequence). Between the trimmed V and J ends, which lost 4 bases and 2 bases, there was a span of 7 bases. The CDR3 covers 12 residues. The CDR3 nucleotides are TGTGCCAGCAGCGGACTAACCTACGAGCAGTACTTC. The encoded protein is CASSGLTYEQYF.

The chain is built from TRBV4-1 and TRBJ2-1; 14 nucleotides match TRBD2. In germline, CDR1 is MGHRA, CDR2 YSYEKL. J gave up 0 bases and V 4 bases, and 8 bases lay outside the gene matches. CDR3 length: 19 amino acids. The CDR3 nucleotides read TGCGCCAGCAGCCTGAGGACTAGCGGGAGGACCAGCTCCTACAATGAGCAGTTCTTC. Its protein is CASSLRTSGRTSSYNEQFF.

The chain has TRBV5-4 and TRBJ2-5; 11 bases map to TRBD1. Looked up from germline, CDR1 is SGHNT and CDR2 is YYREEE (reference sequence). The J segment lost 4 bases and the V segment lost 0 bases, leaving 2 bases of the junction unmatched. The CDR3 spans 15 residues. The DNA for the CDR3 is TGTGCCAGCAGCTTGGGGACAGGGGGCGGAGAGACCCAGTACTTC. Residues: CASSLGTGGGETQYF.

A word on this clone: Compared with germline, one end of the junction differs, possibly owing to a read error. V usage is TRBV6-4 and J usage is TRBJ2-7; 7 nucleotides line up with TRBD1. The CDR3 has 16 amino acids. Germline CDR1 reads MRHNA; CDR2 reads SNTAGT. The CDR3 spells CASSITRQGVRYGQYF. The CDR3 nucleotides are TGTGCCAGCAGCATTACAAGACAGGGCGTGAGGTACGGGCAGTACTTC.

The chain is built from TRBV11-2 and TRBJ1-3; 7 positions match TRBD1. The CDR3 has 15 residues. Trimming at V came to 5 bases and at J to 5 bases, leaving 9 bases not matched to a gene. Germline V gene data show CDR1 as SGHAT and CDR2 as FQNNGV. The CDR3 loop is CASSLDRVWRNTIYF. As DNA, the CDR3 is TGTGCCAGCAGCCTTGACAGGGTCTGGAGAAACACCATATATTTT.

The V gene is TRBV18, the J gene TRBJ1-6, with D possibly matching TRBD1 (5 bases). Germline loops: CDR1 KGHSH, CDR2 LQKENI. Trimming shortened V by 2 bases and J by 7 bases, and 12 bases separated the two germline ends. This CDR3 contains 15 residues. CDR3 nucleotides: TGTGCCAGCTCACCAACGGGACTGTTGAATTCACCCCTCCACTTT. Its protein is CASSPTGLLNSPLHF.

The rearrangement joins TRBV5-4 to TRBJ2-7; the match to TRBD2 covers 9 bases. The germline V gene encodes CDR1 SGHNT and CDR2 YYREEE (reference sequence). This CDR3 comprises 16 residues. With 5 bases clipped from V and 5 bases from J, the junction kept 14 bases outside the gene matches. CDR3 amino acids: CASSLVGGRARNEQYF. CDR3 nucleotide sequence: TGTGCCAGCAGTTTAGTTGGCGGGAGGGCTCGGAACGAGCAGTACTTC.

This clone was detected once. The chain joins TRBV11-2 to TRBJ2-3; D remains ambiguous. Germline V gives CDR1 SGHAT, CDR2 FQNNGV. The CDR3 has 15 amino acids. Trimming cost V 4 bases and J 0 bases, with 11 bases left between them. DNA for the CDR3: TGTGCCAGCAGCTCCCCCTTTCTTAGCACAGATACGCAGTATTTT. Its protein product is CASSSPFLSTDTQYF.

The chain has TRBV7-8 and TRBJ2-7; 9 bases line up with TRBD1. This CDR3 has 18 amino acids. Per the germline V gene, CDR1 is SGHVS and CDR2 is FQNEAQ. V gave up 0 bases and J gave up 0 bases; unmatched junction bases: 9. The CDR3 DNA reads TGTGCCAGCAGCTTAGCCTCCCCCGGGACAGGGTCCTCCTACGAGCAGTACTTC. Amino acid sequence: CASSLASPGTGSSYEQYF.

About this clone: Other DNA sequences in this sample translate to the same CDR3. The V call is TRBV27, the J call TRBJ1-5, with unresolved D. This CDR3 is 14 amino acids long. The germline V and J ends were trimmed by 5 bases and 4 bases, with 12 bases remaining between them. Germline V CDR1 and CDR2: MNHEY, SMNVEV (reference sequence). The CDR3 region is CASSLLGGNQPQHF. Written as DNA, the CDR3 is TGTGCCAGCAGTCTGCTAGGCGGGAATCAGCCCCAGCATTTT.

This clone has just a few counts. This sample includes further DNA sequences coding for the same CDR3. This chain uses TRBV2 with TRBJ1-2; TRBD1 might be the D (5 bases). The V end was cut by 3 bases, the J end by 5 bases, with 7 bases between. The CDR3 extends over 12 amino acids. Germline V CDR1 and CDR2: SNHLY, FYNNEI. CDR3 DNA sequence: TGTGCCAGCAGTGAGGACACTTATGGCTACACCTTC. The encoded protein is CASSEDTYGYTF.

Details on this clone: One end of the junction is discordant with germline, which a read error may explain. The same CDR3 is also encoded by other DNA sequences in this sample. The genes are TRBV15 and TRBJ1-5; possible D gene TRBD1, 5 bases. The CDR3 is 15 amino acids. Germline V gene sequence: CDR1 LNHNV, CDR2 YYDKDF (reference sequence). Here the CDR3 reads CATRRGDYSNQPQHF. The CDR3 DNA sequence: TGTGCCACCAGACGGGGGGACTATAGCAATCAGCCCCAGCATTTC.

J is TRBJ2-2 and V is TRBV2, with D maybe TRBD2 (9 bases). This CDR3 has 16 residues. V was cut by 8 bases and J by 6 bases, with 22 bases left in between. CDR1 is SNHLY and CDR2 is FYNNEI in the germline V gene. CDR3 residues: CASQGASGKGPGELFF. CDR3 DNA: TGTGCCAGCCAGGGGGCTAGCGGGAAGGGCCCCGGGGAGCTGTTTTTT.

CDR3 region: CASMVRGVGDTEAFF. The CDR3 bases are TGTGCCAGCATGGTCAGGGGCGTCGGTGACACTGAAGCTTTCTTT. The chain couples TRBV27 to TRBJ1-1, with D possibly being TRBD1 (6 bases). The CDR3 totals 15 residues. Germline CDR1 and CDR2: MNHEY and SMNVEV (reference sequence). V shed 7 bases and J shed 3 bases, with 18 bases lying between them.

CDR3 protein: CASVAGGRYGYTF. The CDR3 DNA follows: TGTGCCAGCGTGGCGGGGGGACGCTATGGCTACACCTTC. This rearrangement joins TRBV6-1 to TRBJ1-2, with a weak D call TRBD1 (5 bases). Deletions cut 8 bases from V and 4 bases from J, with 14 bases between. This CDR3 has 13 amino acids. CDR1 is MNHNS and CDR2 is SASEGT in the germline V gene.

CDR3 coding DNA: TGTGCCAGCAGCTTCTTCGGCACTGAAGCTTTCTTT. Its protein product is CASSFFGTEAFF. This chain uses TRBV5-7 with TRBJ1-1; no clear D. TRBV5-7 is designated an ORF whose function remains uncertain. The CDR3 spans 12 residues. Trimming left V 2 bases short and J 4 bases short, with 6 bases between.

This rearrangement joins TRBV11-2 to TRBJ2-7; D is possibly TRBD2 (6 bases). The V and J ends lost 5 bases and 3 bases respectively, with 26 bases between them. The CDR3 has 18 residues. From germline, CDR1 is SGHAT and CDR2 FQNNGV. The CDR3 DNA reads as TGTGCCAGCAGCCAACACGCAACCGGGAGCTCGACGTACTACGAGCAGTACTTC. Amino acids: CASSQHATGSSTYYEQYF.

This chain links TRBV21-1 with TRBJ2-6; TRBD1, as called in the table, went unchecked against the DNA. TRBV21-1 has pseudogene status. This CDR3 has 20 residues. CDR3 region: CASSKAIKGEPSSGANVLTF. CDR3 sequence (DNA): TGTGCCAGCAGCAAAGCAATCAAAGGGGAACCGAGCTCTGGGGCCAACGTCCTGACTTTC.

This sequence joins TRBV5-1 and TRBJ2-3; 8 bases line up with TRBD2. The CDR3 has 15 amino acids. Germline V gives CDR1 SGHRS, CDR2 YFSETQ. Unmatched junction bases numbered 5, after V lost 0 bases and J lost 5 bases. Written as DNA, the CDR3 is TGCGCCAGCAGCTTGGCCTCGGGGGGGGTAGATACGCAGTATTTT. Translation: CASSLASGGVDTQYF.

This clone showed up just once. The chain is built from TRBV5-4 and TRBJ1-2; D may be TRBD1 (5 bases). Germline CDR1 and CDR2: SGHNT and YYREEE (reference sequence). There are 14 residues in the CDR3. The V end lost 3 bases, the J end lost 4 bases, and 13 bases lay between the germline ends. DNA of the CDR3: TGTGCCAGCAGCTCGGACACACTACCCTATGGCTACACCTTC. Translated: CASSSDTLPYGYTF. The full variable domain, with the rest looked up from reference TRBV5-4 and TRBJ1-2, is ETGVTQSPTHLIKTRGQQVTLRCSSQSGHNTVSWYQQALGQGPQFIFQYYREEENGRGNFPPRFSGLQFPNYSSELNVNALELDDSALYLCASSSDTLPYGYTFGSGTRLTVV.

The chain couples TRBV2 to TRBJ1-3; tentative D call: TRBD1 (5 bases). The CDR3 totals 14 residues. From germline, CDR1 is SNHLY and CDR2 FYNNEI. The V gene lost 8 bases and the J gene lost 0 bases, with 11 bases spanning the gap. The CDR3 sequence: CASGAGVSGNTIYF. The CDR3 bases are TGTGCCAGCGGGGCTGGGGTCTCTGGAAACACCATATATTTT.

The chain links TRBV19 to TRBJ1-1; D perhaps matches TRBD1 (6 bases). Trimming stripped 7 bases from V and 0 bases from J, with 12 bases between. The CDR3 is 14 residues long. CDR1 is LNHDA, CDR2 SQIVND, per germline (reference sequence). CDR3 sequence reads: CASTLQGLNTEAFF. The CDR3 region has the DNA TGTGCCAGTACGCTACAGGGACTGAACACTGAAGCTTTCTTT.

This clone was found once. The V and J genes are TRBV13 and TRBJ2-7, with 8 positions matching TRBD1. From germline, CDR1 is PRHDT and CDR2 FYEKMQ (reference sequence). The CDR3 extends over 14 amino acids. V was pared by 5 bases and J by 1 base, with 4 bases of the junction left unmatched. CDR3 in DNA: TGTGCCAGCAGCCTCCGGGACAGGTCCTACGAGCAGTACTTC. It encodes CASSLRDRSYEQYF.